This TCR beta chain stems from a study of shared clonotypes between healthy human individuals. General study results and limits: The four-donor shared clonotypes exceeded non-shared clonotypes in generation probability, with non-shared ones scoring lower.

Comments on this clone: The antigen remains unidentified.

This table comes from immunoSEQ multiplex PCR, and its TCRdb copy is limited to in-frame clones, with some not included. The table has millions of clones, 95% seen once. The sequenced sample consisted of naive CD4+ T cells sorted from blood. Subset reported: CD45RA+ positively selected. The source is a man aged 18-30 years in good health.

The CDR3 DNA reads TGTGCCAGCAGCTCGGGACTAGCGGGAGTCCACTACGAGCAGTACTTC. This gives the protein CASSSGLAGVHYEQYF. V usage is TRBV7-8 and J usage is TRBJ2-7; 14 positions match TRBD2. This CDR3 comprises 16 residues. The germline gives CDR1 SGHVS, CDR2 FQNEAQ. Losses at the gene ends were 4 bases for V and 3 bases for J; bases not matched to a gene: 5.